A selection of T cell receptor beta chains follows, all from one sample in a study of T cell repertoires in aging, cancer and after chemotherapy. Each CDR3 protein gets one entry after TCRdb re-called the multiplex PCR reads with MiXCR. In the table there are about 6,200 distinct CDR3 sequences, approximately 30% of which are singletons. The sequencing sample was made of blood. The source is a human donor in good health. CDR3s leave out the opening cysteine and the closing phenylalanine or tryptophan. Each record gives: V gene, CDR3 protein.

TRBV7-9,ASSRTSFRDNEQF
TRBV19,ASMGAKNIQY
TRBV30,AWNPGPGSSYNEQF
TRBV6-5,ASSYGTVSTGELF
TRBV4-1,ASSPPRQSLNEQF
TRBV24-1,ATSEDSKLF
TRBV15,ATSRGTGDTGELF
TRBV7-9,ASSTDSTDTQY
TRBV21-1,ASSLRVSYEQY
TRBV18,ASSPSGGETQY
TRBV20-1,SARVTSGYT
TRBV19,ASSITGALTDTQY
TRBV7-9,ASISTSGGSQETQY
TRBV6-4,ASSPTSGRGNEQF
TRBV5-4,ASSSPGVGYEQY
TRBV27,ASSSWGRGRGAVETQY
TRBV7-9,ASIWGVNRNEQF
TRBV6-5,ASNRDREFSDNEQF
TRBV19,ASSLGQSNYGYT
TRBV28,ASSLTSGITSYIYNEQF
TRBV19,ASSILDRGKNIQY
TRBV5-4,ASSLRGTYEQY
TRBV19,ASSLHRDSSGANVLT
TRBV12-3/TRBV12-4,ASSDDRGPQPQH
TRBV29-1,SVDSGSYEQY
TRBV10-3,AMGTTGTDTQY
TRBV10-3,AISAAISDKLF
TRBV27,ASTLFAGSTDTQY
TRBV24-1,ATSDLGGSSTGELF
TRBV12-3/TRBV12-4,ASSSAFGEQY
TRBV18,ASSPRFWQY
TRBV20-1,SATTGLAGEADTQY
TRBV15,ATASGTGGGNEQF
TRBV12-3/TRBV12-4,ASRLSRGNTEAF
TRBV12-5,ASSFPQAGSYNEQF
TRBV6-1,ASSGLAGNTGELF
TRBV12-3/TRBV12-4,ARDDMDRGNQPQH
TRBV29-1,SVETGDSYEQY
TRBV5-6,APLGVGQETQY
TRBV20-1,SAISSSRSNQPQH
TRBV27,ASSLGQGWSPGANVLT
TRBV29-1,SVDTGGGTDTQY
TRBV18,ASSPRSQENSPLH
TRBV11-2,ASSLGGPTGGEQF
TRBV2,ASSEADRGSNTEAF
TRBV7-2,ASSLAGTGRYT
TRBV10-3,AIRSTDTQY
TRBV20-1,SARPLVILSSSYEQY
TRBV5-1,ASSFRGGTGELF
TRBV5-1,ASSTYPGQGSDEQF
TRBV10-3,AAARGYEQY
TRBV30,AWSPGTRAKNIQY